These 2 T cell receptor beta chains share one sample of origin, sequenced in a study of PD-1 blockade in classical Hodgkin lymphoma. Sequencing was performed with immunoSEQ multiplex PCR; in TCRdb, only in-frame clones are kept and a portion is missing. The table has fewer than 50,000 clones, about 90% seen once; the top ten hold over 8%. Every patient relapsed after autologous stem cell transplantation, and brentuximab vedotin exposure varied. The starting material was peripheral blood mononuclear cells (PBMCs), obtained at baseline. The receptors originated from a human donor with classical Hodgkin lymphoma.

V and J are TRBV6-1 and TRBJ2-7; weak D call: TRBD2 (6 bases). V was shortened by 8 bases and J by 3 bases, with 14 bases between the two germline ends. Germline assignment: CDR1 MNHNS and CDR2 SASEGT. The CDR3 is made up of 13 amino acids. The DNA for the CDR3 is TGTGCCAGCGGAGGGACGAGAAACTACGAGCAGTACTTC. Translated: CASGGTRNYEQYF.

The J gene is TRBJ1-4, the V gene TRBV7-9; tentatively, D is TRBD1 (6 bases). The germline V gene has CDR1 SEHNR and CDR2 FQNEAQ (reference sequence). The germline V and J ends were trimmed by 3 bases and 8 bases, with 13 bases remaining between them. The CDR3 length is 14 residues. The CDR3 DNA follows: TGTGCCAGCAGCTTCGGGGGGGCGCAAGAAAAACTGTTTTTT. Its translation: CASSFGGAQEKLFF.